This TCR beta chain was documented in a study of blood T cell repertoires in COVID-19. Across the whole study: Italy, Spain and the United States were the sources of the convalescent and acute COVID-19 samples. The analysed material was cDNA or gDNA that came from T cells, B-cell-depleted T cells, or PBMCs.

The CDR3 is 14 residues long. The ends were cut back, 5 bases at V and 8 bases at J, with 16 bases in the middle. Germline V CDR1 and CDR2: SGHAT, FQNNGV. Under the authors' procedure: Estimation of nucleated cell counts relied on the amplification of reference gene primers. TCRdb's copy holds only in-frame clones and misses some; the assay was immunoSEQ multiplex PCR. Clone size and V and J calls were adopted from that table, with D and trimming inferred from the DNA. The data contain fewer than 300,000 clones, 80% to 90% of them singletons. Sequencing was performed on peripheral blood. The chain combines TRBV11-2 with TRBJ2-4, with D perhaps TRBD2 (5 bases). The clonotype originates from a woman between 50 and 59 years old with COVID-19, enrolled during active disease. The CDR3 spells CASSQSRARDIQYF. CDR3 coding DNA: TGTGCCAGCAGCCAGTCGCGAGCGCGGGACATTCAGTACTTC.